A selection of T cell receptor beta chains follows, all from one sample in a study of T cells in Graves' hyperthyroidism and ophthalmopathy. Via MiXCR, TCRdb re-called the multiplex PCR reads, giving one row per CDR3 protein. The table lists more than 350,000 distinct CDR3 sequences, about 15% of them singletons. Sequenced material: blood. Receptors originate from a woman aged 60 to 75 with Graves' ophthalmopathy. Each CDR3 is given with its conserved first and last residue. A D gene is named only where the DNA matches it firmly. The listing skips clone size in some rows; elsewhere it reads once, few, many or a size class.

V gene	D gene	J gene	clone size	CDR3 DNA	CDR3 protein
TRBV20-1	TRBD2	TRBJ2-3	NA	TGCAGTGCCGAGACGAGACTAGCGGAAGGGATAGATACGCAGTATTTT	CSAETRLAEGIDTQYF
TRBV6-1	NA	TRBJ2-1	many	TGTGCCAGCAGCGAGAGGGGCCCATACAATGAGCAGTTCTTC	CASSERGPYNEQFF
TRBV7-8	TRBD1	TRBJ1-5	many	TGTGCCAGCAGCCCACAGGGGGGTCAGCCCCAGCATTTT	CASSPQGGQPQHF
TRBV28	NA	TRBJ1-4	NA	TGTGCCAGCAGTCAACCCTTACCGGCGACTAATGAAAAACTGTTTTTT	CASSQPLPATNEKLFF
TRBV4-1	NA	TRBJ1-1	NA	TGCGCCGGCAGCCAAGATCCCCAGCGGTTTGTGACAAAGGGCAACACTGAAGCTTTCTTT	CAGSQDPQRFVTKGNTEAFF
TRBV4-1	NA	TRBJ2-5	few	TGCGCCAGCAGCCAAGGGCTTAGAGAGACCCAGTACTTC	CASSQGLRETQYF
TRBV4-1	TRBD1	TRBJ1-2	few	TGCGCCAGCAGCCAAGGGAGGGGGCAAGATGGCTACACCTTC	CASSQGRGQDGYTF
TRBV28	NA	TRBJ2-1	many	TGTGCCAGCTCCCTCCCTGCGGGACGGTCCCTCGGAGAGCAGTTCTTC	CASSLPAGRSLGEQFF
TRBV10-3	TRBD2	TRBJ2-1	many	TGTGCCATCAGTGACACTAGCGGGAGTTACCATGAGCAGTTCTTC	CAISDTSGSYHEQFF
TRBV9	NA	TRBJ2-5	few	TGTGCCAGCAGCGTAGGGCTTGGTCGGGAGACCCAGTACTTC	CASSVGLGRETQYF
TRBV7-9	NA	TRBJ2-7	few	TGTGCCAGCAGCTTAGCGCGAGGCGACGAGCAGTACTTC	CASSLARGDEQYF
TRBV5-1	NA	TRBJ2-3	few	TGCGCCAGCAGCTTCCTCCCGGGGGGCACAGATACGCAGTATTTT	CASSFLPGGTDTQYF
TRBV6-9	TRBD2	TRBJ2-3	NA	TGTGCCAGCAGTTCCGGACTAGCGGGAGGTACGCAGTATTTT	CASSSGLAGGTQYF
TRBV28	NA	TRBJ2-7	many	TGTGCCGGCCCGAACGGGCGGAACAGCTACGAGCAGTACTTC	CAGPNGRNSYEQYF
TRBV7-8	TRBD2	TRBJ2-7	many	TGTGCCAGCAGCCCGGGACTAGACGAGCAGTACTTC	CASSPGLDEQYF
TRBV6-1	NA	TRBJ1-1	many	TGTGCCAGCAGTTCCGGCGGGCAGCACATGAACACTGAAGCTTTCTTT	CASSSGGQHMNTEAFF
TRBV12-5	NA	TRBJ2-3	few	TGTGCTAGTGGTGTTAGTGCCGCAGATACGCAGTATTTT	CASGVSAADTQYF
TRBV20-1	TRBD2	TRBJ2-1	many	TGCAGTGCTAGAGATTGGGGAGCGGGGGCTAAGAATGAGCAGTTCTTC	CSARDWGAGAKNEQFF
TRBV28	NA	TRBJ1-5	NA	TGTGCCAGCCGGGGGGGGCTTCAGCCCCAGCATTTT	CASRGGLQPQHF
TRBV28	NA	TRBJ2-3	many	TGTGCCAGCAGCGGTTGGGGCACAGATACGCAGTATTTT	CASSGWGTDTQYF
TRBV7-2	TRBD2	TRBJ2-1	NA	TGTGCCAGCAGCTTGACTAGCGGGAGGGGTAACAATGAGCAGTTCTTC	CASSLTSGRGNNEQFF
TRBV9	NA	TRBJ2-7	many	TGTGCCAGCAGCCACGACGGGGACTCGAGCGAGCAGTACTTC	CASSHDGDSSEQYF
TRBV7-9	TRBD1	TRBJ1-1	once	TGTGCCAGTGTCTCGGGACAGGGTGCCCAGGCTTTCTTT	CASVSGQGAQAFF
TRBV7-8	TRBD1	TRBJ1-4	NA	TGTGCCAGCAGCAACGCCGTTTGGGACAGGGGGCGTGAAAAACTGTTTTTT	CASSNAVWDRGREKLFF
TRBV20-1	NA	TRBJ2-7	many	TGCAGTGCTAGAGATGCCCAGGCCTACGAGCAGTACTTC	CSARDAQAYEQYF
TRBV28	NA	TRBJ1-5	many	TGTGCCAGCACTTCCGCGGGGGGGGAGAGCAATCAGCCCCAGCATTTT	CASTSAGGESNQPQHF
TRBV6-5	TRBD2	TRBJ2-1	once	TGTGCCAGCAGTTATGGGAGCGGGAGGGCCGACAATGAGCAGTTCTTC	CASSYGSGRADNEQFF
TRBV2	NA	TRBJ2-7	many	TGTGCCAGCGAAAAGGGAGTTGGGATCTGGGACTACGAGCAGTACTTC	CASEKGVGIWDYEQYF
TRBV7-2	NA	TRBJ2-4	many	TGTGCCAGCAGCACCCCGACGGGGACGCCTGGAAACATTCAGTACTTC	CASSTPTGTPGNIQYF
TRBV11-2	TRBD2	TRBJ2-2	few	TGTGCCAGCAGCTCACTGGTGGGGGGGTCCGGGGAGCTGTTTTTT	CASSSLVGGSGELFF
TRBV6-1	NA	TRBJ2-2	many	TGTGCCAGCGGAGGTGCCGGGGAGCTGTTTTTT	CASGGAGELFF
TRBV5-4	TRBD2	TRBJ2-1	few	TGTGCCAGCAGCGCGGGACTAGCGGGAGATGAGCAGTTCTTC	CASSAGLAGDEQFF
TRBV25-1	NA	TRBJ1-1	few	TGTGCCAGCAGTGATGCCGGGAATTTGGCTGAAGCTTTCTTT	CASSDAGNLAEAFF
TRBV14	NA	TRBJ2-2	NA	TGTGCCAGCAGCCAAGAATGGTTCACCGGGGAGCTGTTTTTT	CASSQEWFTGELFF
TRBV5-1	TRBD2	TRBJ2-2	NA	TGCGCCAGCAGCTTGTCTCCTCTAGCGGGAGGCCACACCGGGGAGCTGTTTTTT	CASSLSPLAGGHTGELFF
TRBV24-1	TRBD1	TRBJ1-4	NA	TGTGCCACCAGTGCGGGGACAGGGGGCCTCCAAGCAACTAATGAAAAACTGTTTTTT	CATSAGTGGLQATNEKLFF
TRBV19	NA	TRBJ1-2	NA	TGTGCCAGTACCCCCACAGGGTATAAGGGCTACACCTTC	CASTPTGYKGYTF
TRBV20-1	NA	TRBJ2-5	many	TGCAGTGCTCTCCCAGTCCAAGAGACCCAGTACTTC	CSALPVQETQYF
TRBV10-2	NA	TRBJ2-5	NA	TGCGCCAGCAGTGGATGGGAGGAGACCCAGTACTTC	CASSGWEETQYF
TRBV7-9	NA	TRBJ2-1	many	TGTGCCAGCAGCTTACGCGGGACTCCTTACAATGAGCAGTTCTTC	CASSLRGTPYNEQFF
TRBV24-1	TRBD1	TRBJ2-1	few	TGTGCCACCAGTGATTGGGACAGACAGTTTGATGAGCAGTTCTTC	CATSDWDRQFDEQFF